This T cell receptor (beta chain) was sequenced during a study of T cells after yellow fever vaccination. Study outcomes and limitations: Though weaker, the secondary response peaked faster, on day 5 versus 15.

The authors made TCR cDNA by 5'RACE template switching, adding a universal primer site and UMIs. One entry per CDR3 protein, called by TCRdb with MiXCR from the 5' RACE reads. The data hold about 240,000 distinct CDR3 sequences, with less than 8.5% observed a single time. This CDR3 region has 16 residues. Trimming removed 0 bases from V and 2 bases from J, with 14 bases in between. Points on this clonotype: Its cognate antigen is unknown.

The sequencing used CD4+ T cells sorted from PBMCs, collected 15 days after the yellow fever booster vaccination. The V gene is TRBV12-3 or TRBV12-4, the J gene TRBJ2-7, with D uncertain. The TCR originated in a man aged 30 to 39 who received the YFV17D yellow fever vaccine. The CDR3 is CASSLASVAGTYEQYF. CDR3 DNA sequence: TGTGCCAGCAGTTTAGCGTCCGTCGCAGGTACCTACGAGCAGTACTTC.